The T cell receptor (beta chain) described here comes from a study of esophageal squamous cell carcinoma under preoperative chemotherapy (dated by TCRdb to the late 2010s). Background for the entire study: TCR repertoires were profiled in both peripheral blood T cells and tumor-infiltrating lymphocytes. Repertoires from samples collected before paclitaxel-nedaplatin therapy were compared with repertoires from samples collected after the therapy. In patients with esophageal squamous cell carcinoma, the study looked at what paclitaxel-nedaplatin chemotherapy did to T-cell receptor repertoires. A few patients with primary esophageal squamous cell carcinoma were included in the cohort. Study-wide findings and limitations: TCR diversity increased significantly in peripheral T cells after chemotherapy, but not in tumor-infiltrating lymphocytes. Paclitaxel-nedaplatin therapy induced immediate and substantial clonotype frequency changes, with contraction more likely among abundant clones than amplification. A small cohort was used, with only 5 or 6 patients with esophageal squamous cell carcinoma being analyzed. Rather than arising solely from local clonal changes, post-treatment tumor-infiltrating lymphocytes appeared to come partly from peripheral T cells that migrated into the tumor.

Library preparation used PCR. Sequenced using a HiSeq X Ten. TCR repertoires were characterized by high-throughput sequencing. In TCRdb, the public reads were trimmed at Q25 with fastp and aligned with MiXCR, with productive beta chains retained. A single entry per CDR3 protein holds the most common genes and DNA from its merged rows. This sample is represented by some 32,000 distinct CDR3 sequences; around 50% of them were singletons. The leading ten clones occupy about 23% of the sample. Read against the paper, the sample's time point label means: after preoperative PTX-NDP chemotherapy. Before surgery, patients were given paclitaxel-nedaplatin as preoperative chemotherapy. This clonotype was picked up a small number of times. No antigen is known for it. The sample holds no much larger clone one base away, and base qualities are not on file. From the cysteine up to the phenylalanine, the CDR3 has a length of 14 residues. Only the CDR3 DNA stays, 42 bases, in frame from base 1. Taken from the germline V gene, the CDR1 and CDR2 loops are SGHTA and FQGNSA. At the junction V is shortened by 5 bases and J by 4 bases, with 13 bases in between.

This TCR was sampled from a human donor with esophageal squamous cell carcinoma. The donor label of this sample is uncertain. This material was obtained from a patient given preoperative chemotherapy. The rearrangement combines TRBV7-2 with TRBJ2-3; the D gene is not confidently resolved. The CDR3 protein: CASSPGVVADTQYF. The DNA sequence reads TGTGCCAGCAGCCCCGGTGTAGTGGCAGATACGCAGTATTTT.